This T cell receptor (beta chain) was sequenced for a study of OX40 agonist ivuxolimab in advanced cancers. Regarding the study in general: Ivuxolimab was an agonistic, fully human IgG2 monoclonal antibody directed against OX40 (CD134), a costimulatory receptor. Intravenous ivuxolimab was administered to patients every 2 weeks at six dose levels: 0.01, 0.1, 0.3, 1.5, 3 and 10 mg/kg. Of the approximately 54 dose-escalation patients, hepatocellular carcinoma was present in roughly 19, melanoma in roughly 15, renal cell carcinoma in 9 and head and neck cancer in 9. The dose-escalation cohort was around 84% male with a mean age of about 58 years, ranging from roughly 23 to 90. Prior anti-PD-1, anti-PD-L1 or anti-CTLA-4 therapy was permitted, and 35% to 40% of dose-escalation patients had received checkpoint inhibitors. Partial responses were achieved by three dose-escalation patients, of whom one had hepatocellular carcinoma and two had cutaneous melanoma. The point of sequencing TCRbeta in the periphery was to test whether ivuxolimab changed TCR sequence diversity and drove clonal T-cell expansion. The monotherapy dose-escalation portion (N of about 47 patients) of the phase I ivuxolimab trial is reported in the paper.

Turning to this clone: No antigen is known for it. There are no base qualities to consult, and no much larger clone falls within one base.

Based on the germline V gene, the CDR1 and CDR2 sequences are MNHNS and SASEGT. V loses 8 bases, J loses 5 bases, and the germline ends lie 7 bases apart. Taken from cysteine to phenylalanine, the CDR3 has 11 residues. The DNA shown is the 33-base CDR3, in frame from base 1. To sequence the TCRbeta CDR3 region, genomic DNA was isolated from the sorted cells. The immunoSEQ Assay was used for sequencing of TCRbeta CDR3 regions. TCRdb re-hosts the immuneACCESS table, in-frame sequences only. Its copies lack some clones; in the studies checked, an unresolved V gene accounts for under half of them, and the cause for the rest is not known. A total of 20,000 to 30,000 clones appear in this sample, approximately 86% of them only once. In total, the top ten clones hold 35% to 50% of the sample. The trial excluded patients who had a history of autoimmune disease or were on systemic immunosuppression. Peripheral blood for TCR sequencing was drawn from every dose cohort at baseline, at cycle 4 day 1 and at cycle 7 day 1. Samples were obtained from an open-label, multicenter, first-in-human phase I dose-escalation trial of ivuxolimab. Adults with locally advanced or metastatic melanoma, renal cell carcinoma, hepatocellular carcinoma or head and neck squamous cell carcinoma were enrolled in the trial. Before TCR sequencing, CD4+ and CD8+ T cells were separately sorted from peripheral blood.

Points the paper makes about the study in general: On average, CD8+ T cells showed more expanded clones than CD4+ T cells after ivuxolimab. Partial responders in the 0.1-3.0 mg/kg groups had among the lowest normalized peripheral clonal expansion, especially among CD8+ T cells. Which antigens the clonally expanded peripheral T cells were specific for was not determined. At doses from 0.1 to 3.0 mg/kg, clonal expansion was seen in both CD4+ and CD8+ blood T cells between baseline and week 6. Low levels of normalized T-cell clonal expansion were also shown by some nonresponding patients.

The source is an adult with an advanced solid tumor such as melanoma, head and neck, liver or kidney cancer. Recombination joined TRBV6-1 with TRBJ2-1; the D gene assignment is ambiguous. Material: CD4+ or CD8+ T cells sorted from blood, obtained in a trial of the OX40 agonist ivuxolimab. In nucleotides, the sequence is TGTGCCAGCGGGCCTCACAATGAGCAGTTCTTC. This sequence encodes CASGPHNEQFF.